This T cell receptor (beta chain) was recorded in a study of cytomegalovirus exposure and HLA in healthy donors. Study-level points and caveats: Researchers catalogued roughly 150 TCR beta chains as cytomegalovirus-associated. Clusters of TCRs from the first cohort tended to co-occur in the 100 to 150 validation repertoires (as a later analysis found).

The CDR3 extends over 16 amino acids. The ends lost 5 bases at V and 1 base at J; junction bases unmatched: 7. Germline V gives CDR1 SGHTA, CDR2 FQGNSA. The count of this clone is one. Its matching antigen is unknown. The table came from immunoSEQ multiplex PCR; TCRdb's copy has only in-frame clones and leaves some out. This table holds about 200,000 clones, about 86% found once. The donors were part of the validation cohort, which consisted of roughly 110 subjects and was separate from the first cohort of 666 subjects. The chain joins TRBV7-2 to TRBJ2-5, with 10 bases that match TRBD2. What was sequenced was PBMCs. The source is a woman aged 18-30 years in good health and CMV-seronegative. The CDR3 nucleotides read TGTGCCAGCAGCATGTCCAGCGGGGGGGGCCAAGAGACCCAGTACTTC. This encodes CASSMSSGGGQETQYF.